This T cell receptor beta chain is drawn from a study of CD8 T cells in Susac syndrome. V trimming: 6 bases; J trimming: 3 bases; junction bases outside the gene matches: 5. The CDR3 contains 14 residues. Germline CDR1 SNHLY, CDR2 FYNNEI. TCR beta sequencing covered blood CD8+ and CD4+ T cells. The study used healthy donors as controls matched for age and sex. Negative magnetic isolation gave CD8+ and CD4+ cells; FACS enriched CD8+ TEMRA. RNA, at about 0.45 to 1 ug, was reverse transcribed with random hexamers. With immunoSEQ multiplex PCR, TCR beta CDR3 was amplified across 54 Vbeta and 13 Jbeta. TCRdb re-called the immunoSEQ multiplex PCR reads with MiXCR, one entry per CDR3 protein. The table records under 200,000 distinct CDR3 sequences, around 94% of them present only once.

The sequenced sample was CD4+ T cells from PBMCs. V gene TRBV2 combines with J gene TRBJ1-5, with TRBD1 matching over 7 bases. The sequence was collected from a human donor in good health. The CDR3 loop reads CASSNTGDNQPQHF. CDR3 DNA: TGTGCCAGCAGCAACACAGGGGACAATCAGCCCCAGCATTTT. The variable domain in full, with the rest retrieved from reference TRBV2 and TRBJ1-5, is EPEVTQTPSHQVTQMGQEVILRCVPISNHLYFYWYRQILGQKVEFLVSFYNNEISEKSEIFDDQFSVERPDGSNFTLKIRSTKLEDSAMYFCASSNTGDNQPQHFGDGTRLSIL.